The rows below give T cell receptor beta chains drawn from one sample of a study of blood T cell repertoires in COVID-19. Libraries were prepared by immunoSEQ multiplex PCR; TCRdb keeps only in-frame clonotypes and omits some of them. In the table there are some 41,000 clones, 89% of which are singletons. The sample comprised peripheral blood. The receptors come from a man aged 70-80 years with active COVID-19. Each CDR3 is given with its conserved first and last residue. D genes are given only for firm matches. Size tells how often a clone was seen (once, few, many) or the class of an expanded clone, and some rows leave it out.

>-|TRBV24-1|TRBJ1-2|-
TGTACCACCAGTTCCTTCGATGGCTACACCTTC
CTTSSFDGYTF
>-|TRBV20-1|TRBJ2-3|TRBD2
TGCAGTGCTAGTCTTTGGCGGGGGTCGATCTCTAGCACAGATACGCAGTATTTT
CSASLWRGSISSTDTQYF
>-|TRBV2|TRBJ1-1|TRBD1
TGTGCCAGCAGTGCGGACAGGGTAGACACTGAAGCTTTCTTT
CASSADRVDTEAFF
>-|TRBV5-1|TRBJ2-7|TRBD1
TGCGCCAGCAGCTTGGGGATGCCGGGACAGGGGTACTACGAGCAGTACTTC
CASSLGMPGQGYYEQYF
>once|TRBV6-2/TRBV6-3|TRBJ1-1|-
TGTGCCAGCAGTTACACCCAGACAGGCCCTGAAGCTTTCTTT
CASSYTQTGPEAFF
>-|TRBV6-5|TRBJ1-5|TRBD1
TGTGCCAGCAACCTAGGACAGGGCTTCAATCAGCCCCAGCATTTT
CASNLGQGFNQPQHF
>-|TRBV6-5|TRBJ1-2|TRBD1
TGTGCCAGCAGGGTGACAGGGGCAAGTTATGGCTACACCTTC
CASRVTGASYGYTF
>once|TRBV4-1|TRBJ1-1|-
TGCGCCAGCAGCCAAGCGAGTCGGGTGAACACTGAAGCTTTCTTT
CASSQASRVNTEAFF
>-|TRBV11-2|TRBJ2-2|TRBD1
TGTGCCAGCACCACCAGGGACAGGGGAAACACCGGGGAGCTGTTTTTT
CASTTRDRGNTGELFF
>-|TRBV9|TRBJ2-3|TRBD2
TGTGCCAGCAGCGTAGGGTCTAGCGGGGGGTACACGCAGTATTTT
CASSVGSSGGYTQYF
>-|TRBV7-2|TRBJ2-3|TRBD1
TGTGCCAGCAGCCCACAGGGGGCTGAGACAGATACGCAGTATTTT
CASSPQGAETDTQYF
>-|TRBV19|TRBJ2-1|TRBD2
TGTGCCAGTAGTATAACTAGCGGCGAAAACAATGAGCAGTTCTTC
CASSITSGENNEQFF
>-|TRBV7-2|TRBJ2-1|TRBD2
TGTGCCAGCAGCTTAGAAGCGGGGCCCTACAATGAGCAGTTCTTC
CASSLEAGPYNEQFF
>once|TRBV27|TRBJ2-7|TRBD1
TGTGCCAGTCGACAGGGGAGCTCCTACGAGCAGTACTTC
CASRQGSSYEQYF
>-|TRBV19|TRBJ2-7|-
TGTGCCAGTAGTATCGGACCCGCTTCAGGGTACGAGCAGTACTTC
CASSIGPASGYEQYF
>-|TRBV3-1/TRBV3-2|TRBJ1-1|TRBD1
TGTGCCAGCAGCCAAGCCGAGTACAGGGGGATGACTGAAGCTTTCTTT
CASSQAEYRGMTEAFF
>-|TRBV3-1/TRBV3-2|TRBJ1-5|-
TGTGCCAGCAGCCAAGACGTTCGCAATCAGCCCCAGCATTTT
CASSQDVRNQPQHF
>-|TRBV5-1|TRBJ2-3|TRBD2
TGCGCCAGCAGCCGCCTGGGTGGGGAGGGTTCAGATACGCAGTATTTT
CASSRLGGEGSDTQYF
>few|TRBV2|TRBJ2-7|TRBD2
TGTGCCAGCAGCCCTGGGACTAGCGGCTCCTACGAGCAGTACTTC
CASSPGTSGSYEQYF
>-|TRBV3-1/TRBV3-2|TRBJ2-5|-
TGTGCCAGCAGCCGCCGGGAGCAAGAGACCCAGTACTTC
CASSRREQETQYF
>-|TRBV24-1|TRBJ2-2|-
TGTGCCACCAGTGACAGGCCCACCGGGGAGCTGTTTTTT
CATSDRPTGELFF
>-|TRBV13|TRBJ1-5|-
TGTGCCAGCAGCTTAGGCAGGGGTCAGCCCCAGCATTTT
CASSLGRGQPQHF
>-|TRBV4-1|TRBJ2-5|-
TGCGCCAGCAGCCCCGGGACTCCTCCAAGGGGGACCCAGTACTTC
CASSPGTPPRGTQYF
>-|TRBV29-1|TRBJ1-1|TRBD1
TGCAGCGTTGAAGATTCCAGGACAGGGAACGCTGAAGCTTTCTTT
CSVEDSRTGNAEAFF
>-|TRBV6-5|TRBJ2-2|-
TGTGCCAGCAGTTACAGGGCGGGGCAAACCGGGGAGCTGTTTTTT
CASSYRAGQTGELFF
>-|TRBV5-1|TRBJ1-6|TRBD1
TGCGCCAGTACGGGACAGACGAGCTCCTATAATTCACCCCTCCACTTT
CASTGQTSSYNSPLHF
>few|TRBV11-3|TRBJ2-1|TRBD2
TGTGCCAGCAGCTTAGATCTCTCCCCGTGCGGCGGGGGGGGATACAATGAGCAGTTCTTC
CASSLDLSPCGGGGYNEQFF
>-|TRBV18|TRBJ1-1|TRBD1
TGTGCCAGCTCACCACAAGGACAGGGGGCGGGCACTGAAGCTTTCTTT
CASSPQGQGAGTEAFF
>-|TRBV28|TRBJ2-7|-
TGTGCCAGCAGGCTGGCCGGGACACTTTTTTACGAGCAGTACTTC
CASRLAGTLFYEQYF
>-|TRBV5-4|TRBJ2-5|TRBD2
TGTGCCAGCAGCTTGAGCGGGGGACAAGAGACCCAGTACTTC
CASSLSGGQETQYF
>-|TRBV6-4|TRBJ2-4|-
TGTGCCAGCAAGAAACAGGCAAACATTCAGTACTTC
CASKKQANIQYF